Below are 12 T cell receptor beta chains sequenced from a single sample in a study of T cells in localized non-small cell lung cancer. Here immunoSEQ multiplex PCR was the method, and the copy in TCRdb shows in-frame clones only, minus some. The repertoire holds approximately 30,000 clones, around 90% seen once, with over 15% in the top ten. Sequenced material: peripheral blood mononuclear cells, taken before any cancer treatment. The receptors come from a man aged 35 to 69 with stage III lung adenocarcinoma.

This clone was seen just once. The chain links TRBV2 to TRBJ2-5; 12 positions agree with TRBD1. This CDR3 contains 15 residues. Germline CDR1 and CDR2: SNHLY and FYNNEI. V dropped 6 bases and J dropped 4; count of bases not matched to a gene: 6. The CDR3 sequence is CASSWDRGRAETQYF. In DNA form, the CDR3 reads TGTGCCAGCAGCTGGGACAGGGGGCGCGCAGAGACCCAGTACTTC.

This clone was detected a few times. The genes are TRBV27 and TRBJ2-7, with D perhaps matching TRBD2 (6 bases). The germline V and J ends were trimmed by 4 bases and 3 bases, with 13 bases remaining between them. CDR1 and CDR2 (germline): MNHEY, SMNVEV (reference sequence). The CDR3 is 14 amino acids. For the CDR3, the DNA is TGTGCCAGCAGTTACCGGGACTCAAGCTACGAGCAGTACTTC. The encoded protein is CASSYRDSSYEQYF.

J is TRBJ2-3 and V is TRBV5-4; D is uncertain. Trimming took 2 bases from V and 4 from J, leaving 8 bases between them. The V gene's germline CDR1 is SGHNT and CDR2 YYREEE (reference sequence). This CDR3 spans 13 amino acids. The CDR3 DNA reads as TGTGCCAGCAGCTTATCGACCCCAGATACGCAGTATTTT. Amino acid sequence: CASSLSTPDTQYF. Together with reference TRBV5-4 and TRBJ2-3, the CDR3 gives the full variable domain: ETGVTQSPTHLIKTRGQQVTLRCSSQSGHNTVSWYQQALGQGPQFIFQYYREEENGRGNFPPRFSGLQFPNYSSELNVNALELDDSALYLCASSLSTPDTQYFGPGTRLTVL.

V gene TRBV7-9 combines with J gene TRBJ2-4; maybe TRBD1 (5 bases). Trimming removed 4 bases at V and 2 bases at J, with 9 bases between. Germline V gene data show CDR1 as SEHNR and CDR2 as FQNEAQ (reference sequence). The CDR3 sequence is 14 residues long. DNA for the CDR3: TGTGCCAGCAGCTCGCAGGGCCCCAAAAACATTCAGTACTTC. Amino acids: CASSSQGPKNIQYF.

This rearrangement joins TRBV5-1 to TRBJ2-2; D is ambiguous. CDR3 length: 16 amino acids. The V and J ends lost 0 bases and 2 bases respectively, with 11 bases between them. CDR1 is SGHRS and CDR2 is YFSETQ in the germline V gene. This CDR3 reads CASSLDPPDNTGELFF. For the CDR3, the DNA is TGCGCCAGCAGCTTGGACCCACCGGATAACACCGGGGAGCTGTTTTTT.

In the case of this clone: The same CDR3 also results from other DNA sequences found in this sample. The V call is TRBV15, the J call TRBJ2-5; the D gene is possibly TRBD2 (5 bases). Germline V lookup: CDR1 LNHNV, CDR2 YYDKDF (reference sequence). The CDR3 has 15 residues. Trimming took off 0 bases at V and 3 bases at J, with 11 bases between the two ends. As DNA, the CDR3 is TGTGCCACCAGCAGAGATCCCACTAGTAAAGAGACCCAGTACTTC. Translation gives CATSRDPTSKETQYF.

The chain carries TRBV30 and TRBJ2-7, with 7 bases lining up with TRBD1. Germline trimming cut 5 bases from V and 5 bases from J; bases unmatched to any gene: 6. The CDR3 covers 12 residues. Germline V gives CDR1 GTSNPN, CDR2 SVGIG (reference sequence). The CDR3 nucleotides are TGTGCCTGGTACCGGGACAGTAACGAGCAGTACTTC. Encoded protein: CAWYRDSNEQYF.

V and J are TRBV9 and TRBJ2-2; 7 bases map to TRBD1. Germline CDR1 is SGDLS and CDR2 is YYNGEE. V dropped 5 bases and J dropped 3; count of bases not matched to a gene: 4. This CDR3 is 14 amino acids long. For the CDR3, the DNA is TGTGCCAGCAGAGACAGGGCGGACACCGGGGAGCTGTTTTTT. Amino acids: CASRDRADTGELFF. Complete variable domain (other parts from reference TRBV9 and TRBJ2-2): DSGVTQTPKHLITATGQRVTLRCSPRSGDLSVYWYQQSLDQGLQFLIQYYNGEERAKGNILERFSAQQFPDLHSELNLSSLELGDSALYFCASRDRADTGELFFGEGSRLTVL.

The gene calls are TRBV6-6 and TRBJ2-5, with a possible D match to TRBD2 (6 bases). Trimming shortened V by 7 bases and J by 4 bases, and 16 bases separated the two germline ends. This CDR3 has 14 residues. The germline gives CDR1 MNHNY, CDR2 SVGAGI (reference sequence). The DNA of the CDR3 is TGTGCCAGCAAAGTTCGGATGGAGGGAGAGACCCAGTACTTC. This translates into CASKVRMEGETQYF.

This chain joins TRBV28 and TRBJ1-6; D ambiguous. Germline V CDR1 and CDR2: MDHEN, SYDVKM. V lost 5 bases and J lost 7, with 15 bases in between. The CDR3 length is 15 residues. CDR3 sequence reads: CASSGAAQSNSPLHF. CDR3 coding DNA: TGTGCCAGCAGTGGAGCCGCTCAATCCAATTCACCCCTCCACTTT. Filled out from reference TRBV28 and TRBJ1-6, the complete variable domain reads DVKVTQSSRYLVKRTGEKVFLECVQDMDHENMFWYRQDPGLGLRLIYFSYDVKMKEKGDIPEGYSVSREKKERFSLILESASTNQTSMYLCASSGAAQSNSPLHFGNGTRLTVT.

This clone was picked up one time. A much larger clone lies one base from this, so it may be a read error. CDR3 sequence: CASSSTGAPLALF. CDR3 coding DNA: TGTGCCAGCAGTTCTACAGGGGCCCCTTTAGCTCTCTTT. The chain employs TRBV6-5 and TRBJ1-1; 7 bases align to TRBD1. The CDR3 sequence is 13 residues long. Germline V gene sequence: CDR1 MNHEY, CDR2 SVGAGI.

The chain uses TRBV5-4 and TRBJ1-1; TRBD1 matches at 10 bases. Trimming cost V 3 bases and J 3 bases; bases outside gene matches: 5. There are 15 residues in the CDR3. Germline-derived CDR1 and CDR2 are SGHNT and YYREEE (reference sequence). As DNA, the CDR3 is TGTGCCAGCAGCTCCTGGACAGGGGGTGACACTGAAGCTTTCTTT. Residues: CASSSWTGGDTEAFF.